Below, 10 T cell receptor beta chains from the same sample are listed, as sequenced in a study of shared clonotypes between healthy human individuals. Sequencing used immunoSEQ multiplex PCR; TCRdb keeps in-frame clones, though not all of them. This table has 950,000 to 1,300,000 clones, roughly 80% appearing once. Sequencing used memory CD4+ T cells sorted from blood. Subset noted: CD45RA-negative fraction. The receptor set was obtained from a man aged 18 to 30 in good health.

The chain joins TRBV10-2 to TRBJ1-3; 8 positions match TRBD1. Germline V lookup: CDR1 WSHSY, CDR2 SAAADI. V was clipped by 5 bases and J by 0 bases; unmatched bases: 6. The CDR3 loop spans 16 amino acids. CDR3 bases: TGCGCCAGCAGTAGCTGGGGACAGGTCTCTGGAAACACCATATATTTT. This encodes CASSSWGQVSGNTIYF.

This clone showed up many times. This chain joins TRBV7-2 and TRBJ2-1, with D perhaps matching TRBD1 or TRBD2 (8 bases each). From germline, CDR1 is SGHTA and CDR2 FQGNSA. Trimming took off 7 bases at V and 8 bases at J, with 18 bases between the two ends. The CDR3 has 14 amino acids. The CDR3 nucleotides are TGTGCCAGCACCGGGGGGGACAGGCCCGATGAGCAGTTCTTC. As protein: CASTGGDRPDEQFF. Looking up the rest from reference TRBV7-2 and TRBJ2-1 gives the full variable domain: GAGVSQSPSNKVTEKGKDVELRCDPISGHTALYWYRQSLGQGLEFLIYFQGNSAPDKSGLPSDRFSAERTGGSVSTLTIQRTQQEDSAVYLCASTGGDRPDEQFFGPGTRLTVL.

This rearrangement joins TRBV29-1 to TRBJ2-1, with 13 nucleotides matching TRBD2. The CDR3 consists of 15 residues. The V segment lost 6 bases and the J segment 2 bases; nucleotides outside the gene matches: 4. Germline CDR1 SQVTM, CDR2 ANQGSEA. The chain's CDR3 is CSVRGTSGTYNEQFF. The CDR3, as DNA: TGCAGCGTGAGGGGGACTAGCGGGACCTACAATGAGCAGTTCTTC.

The chain joins TRBV18 to TRBJ2-7; 13 bases match TRBD2. The CDR3 sequence is 17 residues long. Trimming at V came to 2 bases and at J to 4 bases, leaving 8 bases not matched to a gene. Germline V gives CDR1 KGHSH, CDR2 LQKENI. The CDR3 nucleotides are TGTGCCAGCTCACCAGGGACTAGCGGGACGGGGAGGTACGAGCAGTACTTC. It yields the protein CASSPGTSGTGRYEQYF.

The chain links TRBV11-2 to TRBJ2-7, with 7 bases identical to TRBD1. The CDR3 is 15 residues long. V gave up 3 bases and J gave up 5 bases; unmatched junction bases: 10. The germline V gene encodes CDR1 SGHAT and CDR2 FQNNGV. The CDR3 region is CASSFISGTVDEQYF. As DNA, the CDR3 is TGTGCCAGCAGCTTCATCTCCGGGACAGTCGACGAGCAGTACTTC.

The chain couples TRBV5-4 to TRBJ2-7; D call uncertain. Trimming cost V 1 base and J 6 bases, with 11 bases left between them. Per the germline V gene, CDR1 is SGHNT and CDR2 is YYREEE (reference sequence). The CDR3 totals 13 residues. The CDR3 loop is CASSLPFSSEQYF. The CDR3 coding sequence is TGTGCCAGCAGCTTGCCCTTTTCTAGCGAGCAGTACTTC.

The CDR3 protein is CASSLTRDSVGEQFF. The DNA of the CDR3 is TGTGCCAGCAGCCTCACCCGGGACTCTGTTGGTGAGCAGTTCTTC. This chain links TRBV4-2 with TRBJ2-1; D is perhaps TRBD2 (6 bases). Germline CDR1 LGHNA, CDR2 YNFKEQ. The CDR3 extends over 15 amino acids. Trimming cost V 4 bases and J 9 bases, with 19 bases left between them.

As concerns this clone: The germline gene is not matched at one end of the junction; a read error may be the cause. The rearrangement joins TRBV6-6 to TRBJ1-3; D not certain. The germline V gene has CDR1 MNHNY and CDR2 SVGAGI (reference sequence). The CDR3 runs to 16 residues. This chain's CDR3 is CANSYNPNTSGNTIYF. The CDR3 DNA sequence: TGTGCCAACAGTTACAATCCCAATACCTCTGGAAACACCATATATTTT.

Turning to this clone: This may be a read error, as it is one base from a much larger clone. This chain links TRBV11-2 with TRBJ1-1; D gene unclear. This CDR3 comprises 11 residues. Germline values: CDR1 SGHAT, CDR2 FQNNGV. V lost 3 bases and J lost 7, with 6 bases in between. Written as DNA, the CDR3 is TGTGCCAGCAGCTTGGAGTATGAAGCTTTCTTT. This sequence encodes CASSLEYEAFF.

In this sample, this clone turned up a few times. The chain is built from TRBV6-1 and TRBJ2-3; D ambiguous. Looked up from germline, CDR1 is MNHNS and CDR2 is SASEGT. The germline V and J ends were trimmed by 6 bases and 4 bases, with 17 bases remaining between them. This CDR3 contains 15 residues. The CDR3 protein is CASRNIEGIPDTQYF. Here the CDR3 DNA reads TGTGCCAGCAGGAATATAGAAGGGATTCCAGATACGCAGTATTTT.